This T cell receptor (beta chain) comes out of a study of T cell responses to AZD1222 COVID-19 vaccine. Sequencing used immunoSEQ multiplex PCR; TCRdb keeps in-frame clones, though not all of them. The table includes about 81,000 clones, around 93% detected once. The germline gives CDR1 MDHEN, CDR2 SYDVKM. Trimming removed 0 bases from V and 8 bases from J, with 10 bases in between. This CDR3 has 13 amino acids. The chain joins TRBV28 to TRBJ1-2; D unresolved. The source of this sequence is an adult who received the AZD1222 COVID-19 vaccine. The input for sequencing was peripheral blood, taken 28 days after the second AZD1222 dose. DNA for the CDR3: TGTGCCAGCAGTTTATGGGGCCTCGGCGGCTACACCTTC. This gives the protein CASSLWGLGGYTF.